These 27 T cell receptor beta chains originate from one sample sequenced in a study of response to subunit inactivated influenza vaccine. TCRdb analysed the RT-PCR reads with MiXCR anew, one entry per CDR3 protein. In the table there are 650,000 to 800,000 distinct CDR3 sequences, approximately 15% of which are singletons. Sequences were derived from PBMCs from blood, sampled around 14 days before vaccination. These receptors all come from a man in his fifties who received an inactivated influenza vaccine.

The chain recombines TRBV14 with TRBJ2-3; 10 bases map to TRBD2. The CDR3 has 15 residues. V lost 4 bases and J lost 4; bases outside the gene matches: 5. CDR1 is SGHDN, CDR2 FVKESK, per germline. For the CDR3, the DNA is TGTGCCAGCAGCCGGGGACTAGCGAATTCAGATACGCAGTATTTT. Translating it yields CASSRGLANSDTQYF.

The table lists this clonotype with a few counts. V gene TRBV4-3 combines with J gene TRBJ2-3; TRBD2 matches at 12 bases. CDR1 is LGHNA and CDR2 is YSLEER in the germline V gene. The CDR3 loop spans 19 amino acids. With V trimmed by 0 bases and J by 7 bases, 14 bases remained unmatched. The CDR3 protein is CASSQDASVLTSGRNTQYF. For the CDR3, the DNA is TGCGCCAGCAGCCAAGATGCCTCGGTATTGACTAGCGGGAGAAATACGCAGTATTTT.

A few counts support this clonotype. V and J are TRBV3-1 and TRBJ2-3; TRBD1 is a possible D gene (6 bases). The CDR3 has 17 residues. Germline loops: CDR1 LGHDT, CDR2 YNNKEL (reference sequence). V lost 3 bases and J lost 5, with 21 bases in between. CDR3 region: CASSQTLGSDSGDTQYF. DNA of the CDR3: TGTGCCAGCAGCCAGACCCTGGGCTCGGACAGCGGAGATACGCAGTATTTT.

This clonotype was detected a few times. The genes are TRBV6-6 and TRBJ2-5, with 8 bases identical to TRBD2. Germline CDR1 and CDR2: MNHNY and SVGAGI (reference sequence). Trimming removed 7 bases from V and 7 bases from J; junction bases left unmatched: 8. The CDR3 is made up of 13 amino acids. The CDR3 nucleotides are TGTGCCAGCACTCTCGGGGGGGCCGGGACCCAGTACTTC. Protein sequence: CASTLGGAGTQYF.

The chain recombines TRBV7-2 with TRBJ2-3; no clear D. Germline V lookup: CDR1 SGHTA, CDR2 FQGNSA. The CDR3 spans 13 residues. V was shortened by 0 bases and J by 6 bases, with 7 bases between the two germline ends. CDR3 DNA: TGTGCCAGCAGCTTAGCCCCACATGATACGCAGTATTTT. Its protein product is CASSLAPHDTQYF.

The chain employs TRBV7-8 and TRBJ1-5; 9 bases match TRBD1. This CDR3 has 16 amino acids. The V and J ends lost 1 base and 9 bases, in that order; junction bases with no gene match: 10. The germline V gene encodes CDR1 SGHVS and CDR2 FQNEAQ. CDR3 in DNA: TGTGCCAGCAGCTTAGAGGTTCCGGGACAGGGTATGCCCCAGCATTTT. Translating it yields CASSLEVPGQGMPQHF.

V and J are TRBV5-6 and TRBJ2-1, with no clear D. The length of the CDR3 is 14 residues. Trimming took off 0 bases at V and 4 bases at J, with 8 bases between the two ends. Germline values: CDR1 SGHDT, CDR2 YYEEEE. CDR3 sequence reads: CASSLVPAYNEQFF. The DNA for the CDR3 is TGTGCCAGCAGCTTGGTGCCCGCGTACAATGAGCAGTTCTTC.

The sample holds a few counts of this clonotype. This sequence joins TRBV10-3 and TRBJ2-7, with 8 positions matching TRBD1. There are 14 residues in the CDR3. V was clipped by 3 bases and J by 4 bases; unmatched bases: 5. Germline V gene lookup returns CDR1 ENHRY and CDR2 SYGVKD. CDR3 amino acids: CAISEQGEVYEQYF. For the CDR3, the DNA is TGTGCCATCAGTGAACAGGGGGAAGTGTACGAGCAGTACTTC.

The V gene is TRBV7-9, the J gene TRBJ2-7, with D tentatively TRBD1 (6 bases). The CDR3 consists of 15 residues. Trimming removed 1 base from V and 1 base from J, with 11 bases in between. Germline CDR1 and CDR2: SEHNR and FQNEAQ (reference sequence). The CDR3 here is CASSLGLGQSYEQYF. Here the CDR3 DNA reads TGTGCCAGCAGCTTAGGTCTGGGACAATCCTACGAGCAGTACTTC.

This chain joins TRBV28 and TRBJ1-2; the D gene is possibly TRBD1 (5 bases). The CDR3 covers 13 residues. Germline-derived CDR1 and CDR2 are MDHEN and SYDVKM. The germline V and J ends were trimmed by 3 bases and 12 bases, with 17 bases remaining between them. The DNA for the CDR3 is TGTGCCAGCAGTTTGGGGGTCACGGGGCCTCACACCTTC. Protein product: CASSLGVTGPHTF.

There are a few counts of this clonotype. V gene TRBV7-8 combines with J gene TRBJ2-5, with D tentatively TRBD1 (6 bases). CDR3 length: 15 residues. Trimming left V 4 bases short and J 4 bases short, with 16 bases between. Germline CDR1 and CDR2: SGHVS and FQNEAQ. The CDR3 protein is CASSSAQGFGETQYF. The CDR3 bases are TGTGCCAGCAGCTCCGCACAGGGTTTCGGAGAGACCCAGTACTTC.

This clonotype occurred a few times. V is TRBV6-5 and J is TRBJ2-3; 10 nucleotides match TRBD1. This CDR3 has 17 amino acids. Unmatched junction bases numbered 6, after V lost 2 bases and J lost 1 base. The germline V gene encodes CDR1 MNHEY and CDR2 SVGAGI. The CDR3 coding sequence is TGTGCCAGCAGTTACGGGACAGGGGTGGGTGGCACAGATACGCAGTATTTT. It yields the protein CASSYGTGVGGTDTQYF.

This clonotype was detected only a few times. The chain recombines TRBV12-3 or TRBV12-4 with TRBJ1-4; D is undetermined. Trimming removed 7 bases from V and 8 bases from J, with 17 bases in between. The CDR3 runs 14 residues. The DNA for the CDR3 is TGTGCCAGCACGCAAGCAGCTGGAAACGAAAAACTGTTTTTT. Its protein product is CASTQAAGNEKLFF.

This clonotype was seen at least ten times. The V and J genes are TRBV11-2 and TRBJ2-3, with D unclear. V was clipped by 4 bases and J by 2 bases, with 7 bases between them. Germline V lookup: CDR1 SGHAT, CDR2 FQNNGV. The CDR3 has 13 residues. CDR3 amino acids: CASSSGYTDTQYF. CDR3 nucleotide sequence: TGTGCCAGCAGCTCAGGCTACACAGATACGCAGTATTTT.

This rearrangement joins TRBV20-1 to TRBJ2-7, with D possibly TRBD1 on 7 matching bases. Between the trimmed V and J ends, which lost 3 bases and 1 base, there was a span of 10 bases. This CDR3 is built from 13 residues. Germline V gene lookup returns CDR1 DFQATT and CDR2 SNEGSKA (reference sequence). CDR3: CSAREGASYEQYF. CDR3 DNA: TGCAGTGCTAGGGAGGGGGCGTCCTACGAGCAGTACTTC.

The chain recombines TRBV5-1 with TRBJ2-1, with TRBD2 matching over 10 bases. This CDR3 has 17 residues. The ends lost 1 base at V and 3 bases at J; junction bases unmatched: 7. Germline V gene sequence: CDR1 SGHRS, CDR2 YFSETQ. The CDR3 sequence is CASSLSSGGAGYNEQFF. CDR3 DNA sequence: TGCGCCAGCAGCTTGTCCAGCGGGGGGGCCGGCTACAATGAGCAGTTCTTC.

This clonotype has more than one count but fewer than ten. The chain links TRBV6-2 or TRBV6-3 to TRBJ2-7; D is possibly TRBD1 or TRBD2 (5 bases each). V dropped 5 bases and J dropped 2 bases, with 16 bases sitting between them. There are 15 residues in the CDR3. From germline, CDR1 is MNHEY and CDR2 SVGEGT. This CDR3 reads CASSRTPGTTYEQYF. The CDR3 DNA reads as TGTGCCAGCAGTCGAACTCCCGGGACCACCTACGAGCAGTACTTC.

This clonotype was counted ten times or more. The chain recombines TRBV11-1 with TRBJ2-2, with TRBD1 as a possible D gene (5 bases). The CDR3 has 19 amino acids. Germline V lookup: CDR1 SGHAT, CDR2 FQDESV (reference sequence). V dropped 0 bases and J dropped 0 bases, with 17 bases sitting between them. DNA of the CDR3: TGTGCCAGCAGCTTAGCGCCTCAGAAGGGGCTCGCGAACACCGGGGAGCTGTTTTTT. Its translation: CASSLAPQKGLANTGELFF. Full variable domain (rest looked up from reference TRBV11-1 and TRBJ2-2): EAEVAQSPRYKITEKSQAVAFWCDPISGHATLYWYRQILGQGPELLVQFQDESVVDDSQLPKDRFSAERLKGVDSTLKIQPAELGDSAMYLCASSLAPQKGLANTGELFFGEGSRLTVL.

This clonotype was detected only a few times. CDR3 sequence (DNA): TGCGCCAGCAGCCAAACGGCCACAGATACGCAGTATTTT. This encodes CASSQTATDTQYF. The gene calls are TRBV4-3 and TRBJ2-3, with no clear D. The ends were cut back, 2 bases at V and 2 bases at J, with 5 bases in the middle. Germline-derived CDR1 and CDR2 are LGHNA and YSLEER. This CDR3 comprises 13 residues.

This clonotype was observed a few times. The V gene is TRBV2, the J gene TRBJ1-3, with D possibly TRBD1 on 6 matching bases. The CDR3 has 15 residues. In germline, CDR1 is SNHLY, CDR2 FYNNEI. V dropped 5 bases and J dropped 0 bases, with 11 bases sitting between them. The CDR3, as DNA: TGTGCCAGCAGTACAGGGATCGGCTCTGGAAACACCATATATTTT. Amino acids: CASSTGIGSGNTIYF.

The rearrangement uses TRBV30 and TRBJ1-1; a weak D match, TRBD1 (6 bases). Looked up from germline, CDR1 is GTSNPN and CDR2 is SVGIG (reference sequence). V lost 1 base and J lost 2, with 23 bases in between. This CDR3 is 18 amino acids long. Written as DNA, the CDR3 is TGTGCCTGGAGTGCCTATTTTGCCAGACAGGCTGAAAACACTGAAGCTTTCTTT. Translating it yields CAWSAYFARQAENTEAFF. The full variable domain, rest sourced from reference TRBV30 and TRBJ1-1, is SQTIHQWPATLVQPVGSPLSLECTVEGTSNPNLYWYRQAAGRGLQLLFYSVGIGQISSEVPQNLSASRPQDRQFILSSKKLLLSDSGFYLCAWSAYFARQAENTEAFFGQGTRLTVV.

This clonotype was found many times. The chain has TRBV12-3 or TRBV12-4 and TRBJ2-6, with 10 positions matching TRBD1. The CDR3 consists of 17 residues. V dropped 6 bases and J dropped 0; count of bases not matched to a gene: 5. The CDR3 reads CASSPGTGVSGANVLTF. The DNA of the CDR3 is TGTGCCAGCAGCCCCGGGACAGGGGTCTCTGGGGCCAACGTCCTGACTTTC.

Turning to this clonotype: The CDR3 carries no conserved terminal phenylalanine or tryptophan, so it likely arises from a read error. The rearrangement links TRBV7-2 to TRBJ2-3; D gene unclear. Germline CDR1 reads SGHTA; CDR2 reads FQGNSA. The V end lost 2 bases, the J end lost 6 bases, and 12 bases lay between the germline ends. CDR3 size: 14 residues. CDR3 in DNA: TGTGCCAGCAGCTTACCTCCCGTGGGGGATACGCAGTATATT. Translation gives CASSLPPVGDTQYI.

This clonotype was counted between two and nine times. CDR3 residues: CASSLFSSASQETQYF. DNA of the CDR3: TGTGCCAGCAGCTTGTTCTCTAGCGCGTCCCAAGAGACCCAGTACTTC. This chain connects TRBV5-6 to TRBJ2-5, with D maybe TRBD2 (6 bases). The CDR3 runs to 16 residues. Germline values: CDR1 SGHDT, CDR2 YYEEEE. The V end was cut by 1 base, the J end by 1 base, with 14 bases between.

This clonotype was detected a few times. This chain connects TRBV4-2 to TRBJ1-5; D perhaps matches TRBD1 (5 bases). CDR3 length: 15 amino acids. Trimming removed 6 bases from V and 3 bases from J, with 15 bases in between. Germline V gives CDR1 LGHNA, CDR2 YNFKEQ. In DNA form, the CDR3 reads TGTGCCAGCAGGGGCGACCGGGGGGTCAATCAGCCCCAGCATTTT. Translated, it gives CASRGDRGVNQPQHF.

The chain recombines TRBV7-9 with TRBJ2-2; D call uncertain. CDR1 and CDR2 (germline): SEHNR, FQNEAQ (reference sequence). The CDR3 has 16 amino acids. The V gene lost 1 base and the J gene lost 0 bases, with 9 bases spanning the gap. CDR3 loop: CASSLGVGSNTGELFF. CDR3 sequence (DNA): TGTGCCAGCAGCTTAGGGGTGGGCTCGAACACCGGGGAGCTGTTTTTT. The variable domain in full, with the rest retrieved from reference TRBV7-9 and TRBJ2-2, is DTGVSQNPRHKITKRGQNVTFRCDPISEHNRLYWYRQTLGQGPEFLTYFQNEAQLEKSRLLSDRFSAERPKGSFSTLEIQRTEQGDSAMYLCASSLGVGSNTGELFFGEGSRLTVL.

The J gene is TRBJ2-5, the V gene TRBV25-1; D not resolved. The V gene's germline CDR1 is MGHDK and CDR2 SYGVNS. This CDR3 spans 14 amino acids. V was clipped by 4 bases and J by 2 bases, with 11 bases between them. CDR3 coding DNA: TGTGCCAGCAGTGGCGCAACACTACAAGAGACCCAGTACTTC. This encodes CASSGATLQETQYF.